The rows below give T cell receptor beta chains drawn from one sample of a study of shared clonotypes between healthy human individuals. Profiled with immunoSEQ multiplex PCR; TCRdb holds only in-frame clones, not every one. The sample shows over 1.5 million clones, roughly 98% of them seen only once. The sequenced sample was naive CD4+ T cells sorted from blood. The receptors were gathered from a man aged 25-40 years in good health. CDR3s include the opening cysteine and the closing phenylalanine or tryptophan. A D gene is named only where the DNA matches it firmly. Only part of the rows carry a size: once, few, many, or a class if the clone is expanded.

v_gene	abundance	d_gene	j_gene	CDR3aa	CDR3nt
TRBV7-9	once	.	TRBJ1-5	CASSPGSHQPQHF	TGTGCCAGCAGCCCCGGCTCTCATCAGCCCCAGCATTTT
TRBV18	.	TRBD2	TRBJ2-6	CASSPGLVGANVLTF	TGTGCCAGCTCGCCTGGACTAGTCGGGGCCAACGTCCTGACTTTC
TRBV7-2	.	TRBD2	TRBJ2-7	CALSSPSGGNEQYF	TGTGCCCTTTCCTCTCCTAGCGGAGGTAACGAGCAGTACTTC
TRBV29-1	.	.	TRBJ1-2	CSVLGDTEVYGYTF	TGCAGCGTTTTGGGGGACACAGAGGTTTATGGCTACACCTTC
TRBV28	.	TRBD2	TRBJ2-2	CASSILAGGFRELFF	TGTGCCAGCAGTATATTAGCGGGAGGATTCCGGGAGCTGTTTTTT
TRBV5-1	.	.	TRBJ2-7	CASSLGLIRYEQYF	TGCGCCAGCAGCTTGGGTCTTATTCGCTACGAGCAGTACTTC
TRBV18	.	TRBD1	TRBJ2-7	CASSSGTAYEQYF	TGTGCCAGCTCATCCGGGACAGCTTACGAGCAGTACTTC
TRBV6-5	.	.	TRBJ2-7	CASSPRIGLTRPQYF	TGTGCCAGCAGTCCTCGGATTGGACTCACGCGGCCGCAGTACTTC
TRBV7-2	.	.	TRBJ2-2	CASSPRHGMGAGELFF	TGTGCCAGCAGCCCTAGACATGGGATGGGAGCCGGGGAGCTGTTTTTT
TRBV11-2	.	.	TRBJ1-3	CASSTRGNTIYF	TGTGCCAGCTCGACGCGTGGAAACACCATATATTTT
TRBV10-2	.	TRBD1	TRBJ2-6	CASSDRGVSGANVLTF	TGCGCCAGCAGCGACAGGGGGGTCTCTGGGGCCAACGTCCTGACTTTC
TRBV6-5	once	.	TRBJ2-7	CASSYWGGEQYF	TGTGCCAGCAGTTACTGGGGAGGAGAGCAGTACTTC
TRBV18	.	.	TRBJ1-2	CASSPAPIQGYDYYGYTF	TGTGCCAGCTCACCAGCACCCATCCAGGGGTATGACTATTATGGCTACACCTTC
TRBV4-3	.	TRBD1	TRBJ2-5	CASSQDWTGETQYF	TGCGCCAGCAGCCAAGATTGGACAGGGGAGACCCAGTACTTC
TRBV5-1	once	TRBD1	TRBJ2-7	CASSLAASGTASDEQYF	TGCGCCAGCAGCTTGGCGGCCAGTGGGACAGCCTCCGACGAGCAGTACTTC
TRBV11-1	.	.	TRBJ2-7	CASSLFLGNPPYEQYF	TGTGCCAGCAGCTTATTTCTTGGGAATCCTCCCTACGAGCAGTACTTC
TRBV10-3	.	.	TRBJ2-2	CAIRSGGGANTGELFF	TGTGCCATCAGGTCCGGAGGGGGAGCGAACACCGGGGAGCTGTTTTTT
TRBV28	.	TRBD2	TRBJ2-3	CASSITSGRALYTDTQYF	TGTGCCAGCAGCATCACTAGCGGGAGGGCCCTATACACAGATACGCAGTATTTT
TRBV28	.	.	TRBJ1-2	CATRGGSGYTF	TGTGCCACCCGTGGGGGGAGTGGCTACACCTTC
TRBV28	.	TRBD1	TRBJ1-2	CASRGTGDPYGYTF	TGTGCCAGCAGGGGGACAGGAGATCCCTATGGCTACACCTTC
TRBV7-9	.	.	TRBJ2-2	CASSSGGKIGGTGELFF	TGTGCCAGCAGTTCCGGAGGCAAAATCGGGGGCACCGGGGAGCTGTTTTTT